These 7 T cell receptor beta chains were sequenced from one sample in a study of blood T cells in healthy people across ages. Primers used in a second PCR of about 6 to 11 cycles were a sample-barcoded 5' primer and a J-beta primer mix. TCRdb called the 5' RACE reads again in MiXCR, with one record for every CDR3 protein. Of about 780,000 distinct CDR3 sequences in the sample, 20% to 30% are singletons; the top ten hold about 3%. Separately, the same data were catalogued under a study of T cells of mothers and their children.

Sequenced input: blood. Receptors originate from a boy aged 10-17 years in good health.

This clonotype was seen more than once but under ten times. The rearrangement uses TRBV20-1 and TRBJ1-2; tentative D call: TRBD1 (5 bases). V gave up 3 bases and J gave up 3 bases, with 11 bases separating them. This CDR3 is 13 amino acids long. Germline loops: CDR1 DFQATT, CDR2 SNEGSKA (reference sequence). The DNA for the CDR3 is TGCAGTGCTAGTCCGGGGCCAGACTATGGCTACACCTTC. Translated: CSASPGPDYGYTF.

V usage is TRBV6-5 and J usage is TRBJ2-5; TRBD1 matches at 7 bases. The germline V gene encodes CDR1 MNHEY and CDR2 SVGAGI. J gave up 0 bases and V 10 bases, and 2 bases lay outside the gene matches. This CDR3 is built from 12 residues. The CDR3 reads CATRGYQETQYF. CDR3 nucleotides: TGTGCCACCAGGGGGTACCAAGAGACCCAGTACTTC.

The chain uses TRBV5-1 and TRBJ1-1; D gene ambiguous. In germline, CDR1 is SGHRS, CDR2 YFSETQ. V lost 4 bases and J lost 5, with 15 bases in between. This CDR3 has 14 residues. CDR3 in DNA: TGCGCCAGCAGCCTGAGGGCGGGAGGGACTGAAGCTTTCTTT. It encodes CASSLRAGGTEAFF.

This clonotype was seen only a few times. This rearrangement joins TRBV24-1 to TRBJ2-5, with D tentatively TRBD1 (6 bases). The CDR3 has 14 residues. V lost 9 bases and J lost 2, with 15 bases in between. Germline V CDR1 and CDR2: KGHDR, SFDVKD. The CDR3: CATALGAGQETQYF. The CDR3 DNA sequence: TGTGCCACCGCCCTGGGGGCTGGGCAAGAGACCCAGTACTTC.

This clonotype was seen only a few times. This chain uses TRBV7-9 with TRBJ2-7; 10 positions agree with TRBD1. This CDR3 is 15 amino acids long. The trim removed 4 bases at V and 4 bases at J, leaving 7 bases unmatched. The germline V gene has CDR1 SEHNR and CDR2 FQNEAQ (reference sequence). CDR3 sequence reads: CASSSGGQGTYEQYF. Written as DNA, the CDR3 is TGTGCCAGCAGCTCAGGGGGACAGGGGACATACGAGCAGTACTTC. Complete variable domain (other parts from reference TRBV7-9 and TRBJ2-7): DTGVSQNPRHKITKRGQNVTFRCDPISEHNRLYWYRQTLGQGPEFLTYFQNEAQLEKSRLLSDRFSAERPKGSFSTLEIQRTEQGDSAMYLCASSSGGQGTYEQYFGPGTRLTVT.

V gene TRBV6-6 combines with J gene TRBJ2-3, with 8 bases aligning to TRBD2. V shed 6 bases, J shed 4 bases, and the junction held 9 bases outside the gene matches. The germline gives CDR1 MNHNY, CDR2 SVGAGI (reference sequence). The CDR3 sequence is 15 residues long. CDR3 sequence (DNA): TGTGCCAGCAGCCAAGGACTAGCCGCCCCAGATACGCAGTATTTT. It is translated as CASSQGLAAPDTQYF.

The J gene is TRBJ2-1, the V gene TRBV28; D unclear. The CDR3 consists of 16 residues. Looked up from germline, CDR1 is MDHEN and CDR2 is SYDVKM. V was clipped by 3 bases and J by 0 bases, with 12 bases between them. CDR3 coding DNA: TGTGCCAGCAGTTTTGCCCTCCTGAGCTCCTACAATGAGCAGTTCTTC. Translating it yields CASSFALLSSYNEQFF.